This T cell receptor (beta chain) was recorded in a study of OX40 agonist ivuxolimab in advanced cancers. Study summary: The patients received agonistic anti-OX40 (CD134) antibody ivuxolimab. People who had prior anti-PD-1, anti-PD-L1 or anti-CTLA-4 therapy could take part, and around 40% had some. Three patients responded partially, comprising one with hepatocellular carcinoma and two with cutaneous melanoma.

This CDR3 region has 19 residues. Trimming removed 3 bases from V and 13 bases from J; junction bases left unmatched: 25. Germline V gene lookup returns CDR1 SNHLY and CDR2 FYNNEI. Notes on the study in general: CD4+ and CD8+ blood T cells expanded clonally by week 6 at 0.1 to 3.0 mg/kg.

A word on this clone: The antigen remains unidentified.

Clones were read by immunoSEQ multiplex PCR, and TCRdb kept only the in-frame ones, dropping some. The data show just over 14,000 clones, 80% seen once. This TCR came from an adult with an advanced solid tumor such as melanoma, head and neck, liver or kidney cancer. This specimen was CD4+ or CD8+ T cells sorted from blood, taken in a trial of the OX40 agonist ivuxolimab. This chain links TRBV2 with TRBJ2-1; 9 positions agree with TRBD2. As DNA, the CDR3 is TGTGCCAGCAGTGATTGGCTAGCGGGACGCTTCATCTCCTCGATAACACAGTTCTTC. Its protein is CASSDWLAGRFISSITQFF.